This entry lists 23 T cell receptor beta chains sequenced from one sample in a study of CD8+ T cells in alopecia areata. This sample's treatment: oral pan-JAK inhibitor, 5-10 mg twice daily. Reverse transcription of extracted RNA yielded cDNA, which provided the sequencing template. Generated by immunoSEQ multiplex PCR, the TCRdb table keeps only in-frame clones and is missing some. The table shows fewer than 150,000 clones, with 50% to 75% occurring only once. The source material was CD8+ T cells sorted from blood, sampled at week 4, from a patient treated with tofacitinib. The receptor set was obtained from a human donor with alopecia areata.

The chain couples TRBV5-1 to TRBJ1-2; 8 bases map to TRBD1. Germline lookup yields CDR1 SGHRS and CDR2 YFSETQ. The CDR3 runs 14 residues. J gave up 2 bases and V 5 bases, and 5 bases lay outside the gene matches. The CDR3 region has the DNA TGCGCCAGCAGTTCCGGACAGGGAAACTATGGCTACACCTTC. Amino acids: CASSSGQGNYGYTF.

This clone was picked up a small number of times. Relative to the germline gene, one junction end is altered; a read error may explain this. The CDR3 region is CASSLALEVLW. The DNA for the CDR3 is TGTGCCAGCAGCTTAGCGTTGGAGGTCCTATGG. The genes are TRBV7-8 and TRBJ2-3; D may be TRBD2 (5 bases). Germline V CDR1 and CDR2: SGHVS, FQNEAQ. The CDR3 covers 11 residues. The variable domain in full, with the rest retrieved from reference TRBV7-8 and TRBJ2-3, is GAGVSQSPRYKVAKRGQDVALRCDPISGHVSLFWYQQALGQGPEFLTYFQNEAQLDKSGLPSDRFFAERPEGSVSTLKIQRTQQEDSAVYLCASSLALEVLWGPGTRLTVL.

The V gene is TRBV9, the J gene TRBJ2-4, with 10 bases lining up with TRBD2. The CDR3 has 16 residues. Germline CDR1 reads SGDLS; CDR2 reads YYNGEE. The junction had 6 bases not matched to a gene; V was cut back by 0 bases and J by 6 bases. CDR3 sequence: CASSVGSGGLGNIQYF. CDR3 coding DNA: TGTGCCAGCAGCGTAGGTAGCGGGGGGCTGGGAAACATTCAGTACTTC.

This sequence joins TRBV30 and TRBJ2-3; D may be TRBD2 (6 bases). The germline CDR1 and CDR2 sequences are GTSNPN and SVGIG (reference sequence). The CDR3 contains 14 residues. V was shortened by 3 bases and J by 3 bases, with 13 bases between the two germline ends. As DNA, the CDR3 is TGTGCCTGGAGAGGCGGAGGGCCGACAGATACGCAGTATTTT. Its translation: CAWRGGGPTDTQYF.

This chain uses TRBV2 with TRBJ2-3; the D call may be TRBD1 or TRBD2 (5 bases each). Germline CDR1 and CDR2: SNHLY and FYNNEI. The CDR3 loop spans 16 amino acids. Trimming shortened V by 8 bases and J by 1 base, and 19 bases separated the two germline ends. CDR3 in DNA: TGTGCCAGCGGACGCCCCCGGGACCTTGGCACAGATACGCAGTATTTT. Protein: CASGRPRDLGTDTQYF.

This clone turned up a few times. The rearrangement links TRBV7-9 to TRBJ1-2; D remains ambiguous. The germline CDR1 and CDR2 sequences are SEHNR and FQNEAQ (reference sequence). V shed 2 bases and J shed 1 base, with 11 bases lying between them. This CDR3 has 15 residues. DNA of the CDR3: TGTGCCAGCAGCTTAATCTCAGCCGATAACTATGGCTACACCTTC. Its protein product is CASSLISADNYGYTF.

There are a few counts of this clone. The gene calls are TRBV29-1 and TRBJ2-7, with no clear D. This CDR3 has 13 residues. Germline V gene sequence: CDR1 SQVTM, CDR2 ANQGSEA. V lost 3 bases and J 4 bases, leaving 13 bases between the germline ends. CDR3 nucleotide sequence: TGCAGCGTTGATCAACAGAAAAGTTACGAGCAGTACTTC. As protein: CSVDQQKSYEQYF.

This clone was counted between two and nine times. The V gene is TRBV27, the J gene TRBJ2-1, with D maybe TRBD2 (5 bases). Trimming stripped 4 bases from V and 5 bases from J, with 9 bases between. CDR3 length equals 13 residues. Germline V gene sequence: CDR1 MNHEY, CDR2 SMNVEV (reference sequence). This chain's CDR3 is CASSWTFNNEQFF. The CDR3 nucleotides read TGTGCCAGCAGTTGGACTTTTAACAATGAGCAGTTCTTC.

V is TRBV11-2 and J is TRBJ2-7; D may be TRBD1 (6 bases). This CDR3 is built from 14 residues. Trimming removed 3 bases at V and 3 bases at J, with 12 bases between. Germline assignment: CDR1 SGHAT and CDR2 FQNNGV. CDR3 DNA: TGTGCCAGCAGCTTCGCTTTGGGACACTACGAGCAGTACTTC. Protein sequence: CASSFALGHYEQYF.

The chain joins TRBV10-3 to TRBJ2-1; 11 bases line up with TRBD2. This CDR3 has 13 amino acids. After removal of 8 bases from V and 6 bases from J, the junction contained 3 bases not matched to a gene. Germline values: CDR1 ENHRY, CDR2 SYGVKD. CDR3: CAIGSGGVNEQFF. CDR3 nucleotides: TGTGCCATCGGTAGCGGGGGGGTCAATGAGCAGTTCTTC.

This clone was detected only a few times. The gene calls are TRBV7-9 and TRBJ1-4, with D perhaps matching TRBD1 (6 bases). V lost 5 bases and J 8 bases, leaving 21 bases between the germline ends. Germline lookup yields CDR1 SEHNR and CDR2 FQNEAQ (reference sequence). The length of the CDR3 is 16 residues. CDR3 coding DNA: TGTGCCAGCAGCGGACTGGCAGGGGCGTTCGGGGAAAAACTGTTTTTT. This gives the protein CASSGLAGAFGEKLFF. The full variable domain, completed using reference TRBV7-9 and TRBJ1-4, is DTGVSQNPRHKITKRGQNVTFRCDPISEHNRLYWYRQTLGQGPEFLTYFQNEAQLEKSRLLSDRFSAERPKGSFSTLEIQRTEQGDSAMYLCASSGLAGAFGEKLFFGSGTQLSVL.

The chain joins TRBV7-9 to TRBJ2-5; D gene uncertain. Trimming cost V 3 bases and J 2 bases, with 16 bases left between them. The CDR3 extends over 16 amino acids. Germline V lookup: CDR1 SEHNR, CDR2 FQNEAQ (reference sequence). This CDR3 is CASSLAPVDLQETQYF. The CDR3 DNA reads as TGTGCCAGCAGCTTGGCCCCAGTGGACCTACAAGAGACCCAGTACTTC.

This chain joins TRBV30 and TRBJ2-3; D gene ambiguous. This CDR3 is built from 12 residues. The germline V and J ends were trimmed by 0 bases and 5 bases, with 6 bases remaining between them. Germline V CDR1 and CDR2: GTSNPN, SVGIG (reference sequence). The CDR3, as DNA: TGTGCCTGGAGTGTGGATCGAGATACGCAGTATTTT. This sequence encodes CAWSVDRDTQYF.

This clone was observed a single time. V usage is TRBV15 and J usage is TRBJ1-5; the D is unclear. Per germline, CDR1 LNHNV and CDR2 YYDKDF (reference sequence). CDR3 size: 13 residues. Trimming cost V 8 bases and J 0 bases, with 8 bases left between them. CDR3 region: CATGLNSNQPQHF. For the CDR3, the DNA is TGTGCCACCGGACTGAATAGCAATCAGCCCCAGCATTTT.

This chain joins TRBV29-1 and TRBJ1-5; possibly TRBD1 for D (6 bases). Germline CDR1 SQVTM, CDR2 ANQGSEA. CDR3 length equals 13 residues. The ends were cut back, 3 bases at V and 6 bases at J, with 12 bases in the middle. CDR3 in DNA: TGCAGCGTTGAGACAGGCGGGAGTCAGCCCCAGCATTTT. Translated, it gives CSVETGGSQPQHF. The variable domain in full, with the rest retrieved from reference TRBV29-1 and TRBJ1-5, is SAVISQKPSRDICQRGTSLTIQCQVDSQVTMMFWYRQQPGQSLTLIATANQGSEATYESGFVIDKFPISRPNLTFSTLTVSNMSPEDSSIYLCSVETGGSQPQHFGDGTRLSIL.

The gene calls are TRBV30 and TRBJ2-1; a weak D match, TRBD1 (5 bases). CDR3 length equals 13 residues. The V and J ends lost 0 bases and 4 bases respectively, with 7 bases between them. Germline CDR1 and CDR2: GTSNPN and SVGIG (reference sequence). CDR3 sequence: CAWSVDNYNEQFF. The CDR3 region has the DNA TGTGCCTGGAGTGTGGACAATTACAATGAGCAGTTCTTC. Looking up the rest from reference TRBV30 and TRBJ2-1 gives the full variable domain: SQTIHQWPATLVQPVGSPLSLECTVEGTSNPNLYWYRQAAGRGLQLLFYSVGIGQISSEVPQNLSASRPQDRQFILSSKKLLLSDSGFYLCAWSVDNYNEQFFGPGTRLTVL.

The chain carries TRBV5-1 and TRBJ2-7; D possibly corresponds to TRBD2 (6 bases). CDR3 length equals 12 residues. Between the trimmed V and J ends, which lost 4 bases and 5 bases, there was a span of 10 bases. Germline V lookup: CDR1 SGHRS, CDR2 YFSETQ. The CDR3 here is CASSAGPNEQYF. For the CDR3, the DNA is TGCGCCAGCAGCGCGGGGCCAAACGAGCAGTACTTC.

The chain joins TRBV27 to TRBJ2-6, with a tentative D call TRBD1 (6 bases). V dropped 4 bases and J dropped 3 bases, with 10 bases sitting between them. The CDR3 has 15 amino acids. Germline CDR1 is MNHEY and CDR2 is SMNVEV (reference sequence). Here the CDR3 DNA reads TGTGCCAGCAGTTCGACAGGAAATGGGGCCAACGTCCTGACTTTC. The encoded protein is CASSSTGNGANVLTF. The variable domain in full, completed from reference TRBV27 and TRBJ2-6, reads EAQVTQNPRYLITVTGKKLTVTCSQNMNHEYMSWYRQDPGLGLRQIYYSMNVEVTDKGDVPEGYKVSRKEKRNFPLILESPSPNQTSLYFCASSSTGNGANVLTFGAGSRLTVL.

This chain joins TRBV11-1 and TRBJ2-2; D is unclear. CDR1 SGHAT and CDR2 FQDESV come from the germline V gene (reference sequence). This CDR3 comprises 12 residues. The germline V and J ends were trimmed by 4 bases and 7 bases, with 7 bases remaining between them. The CDR3 here is CASSSPSGELFF. The CDR3 DNA is TGTGCCAGCAGCTCGCCGAGCGGGGAGCTGTTTTTT.

On this clone itself: Different DNA sequences within this sample yield the same CDR3. The rearrangement joins TRBV30 to TRBJ2-1, with TRBD1 matching over 7 bases. The J segment lost 8 bases and the V segment lost 0 bases, leaving 1 base of the junction unmatched. Germline values: CDR1 GTSNPN, CDR2 SVGIG (reference sequence). The CDR3 covers 12 residues. For the CDR3, the DNA is TGTGCCTGGAGTGTAGGGGGCGATGAGCAGTTCTTC. This codes for CAWSVGGDEQFF. The whole variable domain, filled in from reference TRBV30 and TRBJ2-1, reads SQTIHQWPATLVQPVGSPLSLECTVEGTSNPNLYWYRQAAGRGLQLLFYSVGIGQISSEVPQNLSASRPQDRQFILSSKKLLLSDSGFYLCAWSVGGDEQFFGPGTRLTVL.

V is TRBV30 and J is TRBJ1-1; D remains ambiguous. Germline CDR1 is GTSNPN and CDR2 is SVGIG (reference sequence). The CDR3 has 13 residues. V was shortened by 5 bases and J by 5 bases, with 15 bases between the two germline ends. CDR3 loop: CAWHRLEGTEAFF. The CDR3 region has the DNA TGTGCCTGGCACCGGCTGGAAGGGACTGAAGCTTTCTTT.

The V and J genes are TRBV27 and TRBJ2-7, with 10 positions matching TRBD1. Germline CDR1 is MNHEY and CDR2 is SMNVEV (reference sequence). The CDR3 has 13 amino acids. J gave up 6 bases and V 6 bases, and 5 bases lay outside the gene matches. CDR3 amino acids: CASSLGQGSEQYF. DNA for the CDR3: TGTGCCAGCAGCCTGGGACAGGGGAGCGAGCAGTACTTC.

There are a few counts of this clone. This sample includes further DNA sequences coding for the same CDR3. CDR3: CASSANTEAFF. Here the CDR3 DNA reads TGTGCCAGCAGCGCAAACACTGAAGCTTTCTTT. The gene calls are TRBV13 and TRBJ1-1; D call uncertain. V was clipped by 5 bases and J by 2 bases, with 3 bases between them. The CDR3 extends over 11 amino acids. The germline gives CDR1 PRHDT, CDR2 FYEKMQ (reference sequence).